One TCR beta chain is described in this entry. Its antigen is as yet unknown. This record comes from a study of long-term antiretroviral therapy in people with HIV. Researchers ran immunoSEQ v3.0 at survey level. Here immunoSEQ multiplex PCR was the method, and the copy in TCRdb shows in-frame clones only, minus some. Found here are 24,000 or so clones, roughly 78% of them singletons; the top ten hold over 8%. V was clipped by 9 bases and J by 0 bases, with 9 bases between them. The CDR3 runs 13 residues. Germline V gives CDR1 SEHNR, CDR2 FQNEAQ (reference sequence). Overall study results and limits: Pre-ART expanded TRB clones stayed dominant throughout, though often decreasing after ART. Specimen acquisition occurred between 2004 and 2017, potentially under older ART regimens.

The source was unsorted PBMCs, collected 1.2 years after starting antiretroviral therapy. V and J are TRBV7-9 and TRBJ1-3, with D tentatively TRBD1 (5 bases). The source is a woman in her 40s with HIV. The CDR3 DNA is TGTGCCAGTGGACAAGTCTCTGGAAACACCATATATTTT. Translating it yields CASGQVSGNTIYF.